This T cell receptor (beta chain) was sequenced during a study of blood T cell repertoires in COVID-19. Across the whole study: T cells, B-cell-depleted T cells, or PBMCs provided the cDNA or gDNA that served as material.

Data came from immunoSEQ multiplex PCR; TCRdb stores just in-frame clones and leaves some out. The table includes approximately 100,000 clones, around three quarters detected once. CDR3 size: 14 residues. V was trimmed by 4 bases and J by 0 bases, leaving 10 bases between them. CDR1 SGHRS and CDR2 YFSETQ come from the germline V gene. The material sequenced was peripheral blood. The clonotype originates from a human donor in a cohort sampled during active or convalescent COVID-19. The V and J genes are TRBV5-1 and TRBJ1-1; D unclear. The CDR3 region has the DNA TGCGCCAGCAGCGCCACAGTACTGAACACTGAAGCTTTCTTT. Translation gives CASSATVLNTEAFF.